This TCR beta chain derives from a study of T cell responses to AZD1222 COVID-19 vaccine. Study in general: Pooled in the analysis were second doses at about 4 or about 12 weeks.

Study conclusions and caveats: In a largely white British group with more females than males, clonal diversity was possibly underestimated. Baseline seropositivity characterized only a handful of AZD1222 recipients. Nearly half of spike-specific TCRs reportedly target variant regions that are unmutated in the B.1.351 and B.1.1.7 variants.

This CDR3 has 17 residues. Trimming removed 5 bases from V and 4 bases from J, with 21 bases in between. CDR1 MNHEY and CDR2 SMNVEV come from the germline V gene (reference sequence). Details on this clone: Its antigen is currently unknown.

Clones were read by immunoSEQ multiplex PCR, and TCRdb kept only the in-frame ones, dropping some. The table has some 100,000 clones, about 89% seen once. The receptor was isolated from an adult in good health. This chain joins TRBV27 and TRBJ2-1, with D possibly TRBD2 on 6 matching bases. The sample in question was peripheral blood, obtained on day 0 of AZD1222 vaccination. CDR3 DNA sequence: TGTGCCAGCAGTACCGGCATATGGAGGGCTCGTTACAATGAGCAGTTCTTC. It yields the protein CASSTGIWRARYNEQFF.